A single TCR beta chain is shown here with its context. The clone's antigen remains unknown. No clone much larger than this one lies a single base away; base qualities are absent. Donors were about 36 systemically healthy Caucasian individuals from Russia aged roughly 6 to 95 years. Each donor gave 9 to 10 milliliters of peripheral blood, collected into EDTA-treated Vacutainer tubes. Ficoll-Paque density-gradient centrifugation was used to isolate PBMCs, with at least 6.5 million obtained per sample. Total RNA was extracted from PBMCs with Trizol reagent, with at least 5 micrograms obtained per sample. For every donor, flow cytometry on a PBMC aliquot measured the percentage of naive CD45RAhigh/CD27high T cells. These data originate in a study of blood T cells in healthy people across ages (dated by TCRdb to about 2015). Notes on the research overall: In model experiments, template switching captured roughly one uniquely barcoded TCR beta cDNA molecule for every two T cells. To avoid experimental bias, donors of different ages were distributed randomly across sequencing lanes. Using deep sequencing normalized with unique cDNA molecular identifiers, the study measured how TCR beta repertoire diversity changes with age. The donors were split into four age groups: young (average around 15 years), middle-aged (about 40), aged (62) and long-lived (more than 80). The study analyzed two additional independent replicas of 1 million unique cDNA reads from the same blood draw for two donors, one aged 18 to 29 and one aged 80 or older. General conclusions and limits of the study: Bulk unsorted PBMC profiling prevented conclusive comparison of naive and antigen-experienced compartments. Observed TCR beta diversity per million T cells fell roughly linearly with age, and a significant reduction was already apparent by age around 40. There was a strong correlation between observed TCR beta diversity and the percentage of naive T cells measured by flow cytometry. Because donor CMV infection status was unknown, age-related changes in expanded clonotypes were potentially confounded. The long-lived group showed more naive CD4+ T cells, fewer expanded clones and increased TCR diversity than the aged group, suggesting age selection. Estimates of total diversity based on one million sequenced T cells were considered lower bounds and underestimates.

Compared with germline, V lacks 6 bases and J lacks 10 bases; bases without a gene match: 10. From a lookup of the germline V gene (reference sequence), CDR1 and CDR2 are LGHDT and YNNKEL. Inclusive of the bounding cysteine and phenylalanine, the CDR3 is 14 residues long. Just the 42-base CDR3 DNA is kept, in frame starting at base 1. Receptors were amplified or captured by 5' RACE. This sample was sequenced with an Illumina HiSeq 2500. A second PCR of about 7 to 12 cycles was run with a J-beta primer mix and a sample-barcoded 5' primer. Each TCR beta cDNA molecule received a unique molecular identifier from a template-switch 5' adaptor carrying 12 random nucleotides. Each sample yielded at least 3 million CDR3-containing paired-end reads. First-strand cDNA was synthesized from all RNA with the Mint cDNA synthesis kit, primed by a TRBC-specific oligonucleotide. All cDNA was treated with uracil-DNA glycosylase and then went through a first 18-cycle PCR with the universal primers M1SS and BC2_uni_R. The authors processed their data as follows. Normalization of each sample was performed by random selection of 1 million high-quality reads, each carrying a distinct molecular identifier. Reads sharing molecular identifiers were discarded rather than binned into consensus sequences. MiTCR, run with a Q25 quality threshold and the strictest error-elimination algorithm, handled CDR3 identification, clonotype clustering and error correction. A nonparametric unseen species model with Euler transformation was used to estimate lower-bound total TCR beta diversity. The public reads were quality trimmed at Q25 with fastp and then assembled into clones with MiXCR by TCRdb, keeping productive beta chains. When rows share a CDR3 protein, they turn into one entry using the most common DNA and genes. Here the V and J calls rest on TCRdb's processing, not on the authors' analysis. Across this sample there are roughly 1,500,000 distinct CDR3 sequences, with about 32% seen only once. Together, the top ten hold around 10% of the sample.

The chain is made from TRBV3-1 and TRBJ1-4; TRBD1 agrees with 8 junctional bases. This receptor was identified in a woman aged 30 to 39 in good health. Sequences were obtained from blood. The DNA sequence is TGTGCCAGCAGTACCGGGACAGGCCCTGGAAAACTGTTTTTT. Its translation is CASSTGTGPGKLFF.